This TCR beta chain was captured in a study of shared clonotypes between healthy human individuals. Broader study findings: Naive subsets tended to show greater estimated richness than memory subsets. It was anticipated that sequencing depth would influence how many clonotypes donors shared. Clonotypes shared by all four donors outscored non-shared clonotypes in generation probability. Rarefaction demonstrated incomplete sorted-subset sequencing despite large depth.

In the case of this clone: Its antigen remains unknown.

Using immunoSEQ multiplex PCR, the repertoire was profiled, and TCRdb retains in-frame clones only, with some absent. The profile shows over 850,000 clones, around 78% of them singletons. Germline V lookup: CDR1 MNHNS, CDR2 SASEGT. J gave up 6 bases and V 6 bases, and 7 bases lay outside the gene matches. The CDR3 extends over 13 amino acids. The TCR sequence derives from a young man in good health. Some clones in this sample may be carry-over from other donors' samples. The sequenced sample consisted of memory CD4+ T cells from PBMCs. Subset indicated: CD45RA-negative fraction. This chain joins TRBV6-1 and TRBJ2-5, with TRBD1 matching over 7 bases. The CDR3 DNA sequence: TGTGCCAGCAGGGGAACAGGGGAGCAGACCCAGTACTTC. It encodes CASRGTGEQTQYF.